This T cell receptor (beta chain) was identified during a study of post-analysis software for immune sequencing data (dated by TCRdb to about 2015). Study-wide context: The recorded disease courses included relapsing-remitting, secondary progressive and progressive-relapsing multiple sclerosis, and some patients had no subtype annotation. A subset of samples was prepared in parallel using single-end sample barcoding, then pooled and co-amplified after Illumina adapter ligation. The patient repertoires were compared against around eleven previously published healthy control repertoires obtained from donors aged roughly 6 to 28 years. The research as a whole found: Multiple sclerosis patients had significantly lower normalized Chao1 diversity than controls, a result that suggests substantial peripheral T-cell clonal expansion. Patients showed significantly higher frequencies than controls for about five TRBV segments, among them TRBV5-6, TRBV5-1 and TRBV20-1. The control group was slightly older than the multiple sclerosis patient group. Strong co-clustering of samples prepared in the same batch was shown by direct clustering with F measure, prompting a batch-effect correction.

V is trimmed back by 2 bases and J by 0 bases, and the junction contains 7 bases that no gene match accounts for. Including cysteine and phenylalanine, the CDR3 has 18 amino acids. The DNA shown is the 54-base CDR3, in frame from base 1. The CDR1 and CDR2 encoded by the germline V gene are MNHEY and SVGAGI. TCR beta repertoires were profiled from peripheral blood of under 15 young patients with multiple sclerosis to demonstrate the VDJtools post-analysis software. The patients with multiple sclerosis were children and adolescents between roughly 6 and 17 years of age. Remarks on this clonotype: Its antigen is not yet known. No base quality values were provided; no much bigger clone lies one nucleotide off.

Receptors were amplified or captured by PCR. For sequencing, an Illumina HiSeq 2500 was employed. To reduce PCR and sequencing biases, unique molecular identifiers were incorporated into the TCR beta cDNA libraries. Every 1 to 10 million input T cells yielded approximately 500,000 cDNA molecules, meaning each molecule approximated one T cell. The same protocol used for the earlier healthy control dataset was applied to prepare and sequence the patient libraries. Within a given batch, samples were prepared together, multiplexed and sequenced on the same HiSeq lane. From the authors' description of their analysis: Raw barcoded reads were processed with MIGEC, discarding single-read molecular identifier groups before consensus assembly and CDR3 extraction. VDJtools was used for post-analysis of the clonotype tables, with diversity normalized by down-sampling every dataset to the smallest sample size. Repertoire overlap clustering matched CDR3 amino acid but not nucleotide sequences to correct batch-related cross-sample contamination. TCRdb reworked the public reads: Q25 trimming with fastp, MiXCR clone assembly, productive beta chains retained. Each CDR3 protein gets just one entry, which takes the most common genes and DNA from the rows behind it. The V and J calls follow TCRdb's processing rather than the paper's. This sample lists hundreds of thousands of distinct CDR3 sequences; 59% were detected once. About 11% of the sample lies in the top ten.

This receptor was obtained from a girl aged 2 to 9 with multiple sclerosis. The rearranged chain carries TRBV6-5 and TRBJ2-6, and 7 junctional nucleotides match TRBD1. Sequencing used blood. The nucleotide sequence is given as TGTGCCAGCAGTTACCCAAGGACAGGTAGCTCTGGGGCCAACGTCCTGACTTTC. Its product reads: CASSYPRTGSSGANVLTF.